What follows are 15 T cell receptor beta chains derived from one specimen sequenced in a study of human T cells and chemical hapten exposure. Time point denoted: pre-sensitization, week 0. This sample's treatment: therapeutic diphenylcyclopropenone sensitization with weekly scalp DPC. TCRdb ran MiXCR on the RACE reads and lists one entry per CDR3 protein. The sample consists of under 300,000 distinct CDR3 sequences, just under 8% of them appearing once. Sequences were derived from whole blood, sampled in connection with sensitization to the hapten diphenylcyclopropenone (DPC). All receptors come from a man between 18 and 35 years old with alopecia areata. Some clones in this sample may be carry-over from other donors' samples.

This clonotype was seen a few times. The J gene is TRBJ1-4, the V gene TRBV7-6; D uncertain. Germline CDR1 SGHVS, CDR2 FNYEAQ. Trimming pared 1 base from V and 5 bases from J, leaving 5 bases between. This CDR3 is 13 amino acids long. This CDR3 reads CASSLDQNEKLFF. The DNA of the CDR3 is TGTGCCAGCAGCTTAGACCAAAATGAAAAACTGTTTTTT.

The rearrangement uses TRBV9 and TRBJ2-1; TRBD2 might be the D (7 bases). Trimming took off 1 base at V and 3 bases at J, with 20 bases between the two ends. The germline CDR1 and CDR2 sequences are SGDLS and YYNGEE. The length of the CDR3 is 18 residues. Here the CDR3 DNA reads TGTGCCAGCAGCGTAAGGGACGCGGGGGCCGCCGACTACAATGAGCAGTTCTTC. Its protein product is CASSVRDAGAADYNEQFF.

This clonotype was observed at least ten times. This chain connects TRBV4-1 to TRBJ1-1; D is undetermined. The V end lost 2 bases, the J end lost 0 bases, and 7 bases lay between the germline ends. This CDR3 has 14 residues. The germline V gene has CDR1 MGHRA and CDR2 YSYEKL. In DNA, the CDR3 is TGCGCCAGCAGCCAACCCAATATGAACACTGAAGCTTTCTTT. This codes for CASSQPNMNTEAFF.

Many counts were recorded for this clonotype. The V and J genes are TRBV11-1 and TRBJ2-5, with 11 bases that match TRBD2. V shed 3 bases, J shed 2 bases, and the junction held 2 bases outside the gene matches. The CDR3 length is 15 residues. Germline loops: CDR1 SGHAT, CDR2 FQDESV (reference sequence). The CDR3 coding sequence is TGTGCCAGCAGCTTGACTAGCGGGGCTCAAGAGACCCAGTACTTC. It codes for CASSLTSGAQETQYF.

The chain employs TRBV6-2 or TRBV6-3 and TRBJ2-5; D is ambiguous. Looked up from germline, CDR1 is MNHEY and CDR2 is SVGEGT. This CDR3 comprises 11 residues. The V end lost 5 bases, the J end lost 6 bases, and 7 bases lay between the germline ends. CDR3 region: CASSAEKTQYF. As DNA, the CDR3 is TGTGCCAGCAGTGCAGAAAAGACCCAGTACTTC.

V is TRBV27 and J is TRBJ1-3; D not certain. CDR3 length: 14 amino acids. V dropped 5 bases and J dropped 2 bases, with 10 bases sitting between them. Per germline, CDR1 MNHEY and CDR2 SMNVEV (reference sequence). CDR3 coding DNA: TGTGCCAGCAGTCCCCGTGCAGCTGGAAACACCATATATTTT. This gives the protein CASSPRAAGNTIYF.

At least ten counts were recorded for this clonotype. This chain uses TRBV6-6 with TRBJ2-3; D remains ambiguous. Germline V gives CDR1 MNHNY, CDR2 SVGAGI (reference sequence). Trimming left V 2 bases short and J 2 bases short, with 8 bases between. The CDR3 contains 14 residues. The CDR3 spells CASSYPRSTDTQYF. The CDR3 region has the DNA TGTGCCAGCAGTTACCCTAGATCCACAGATACGCAGTATTTT.

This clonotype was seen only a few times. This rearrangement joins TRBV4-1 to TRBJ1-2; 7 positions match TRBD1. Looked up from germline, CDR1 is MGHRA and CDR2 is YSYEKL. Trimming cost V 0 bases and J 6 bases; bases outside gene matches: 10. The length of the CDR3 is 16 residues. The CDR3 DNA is TGCGCCAGCAGCCAAGATCGGAACAGGGGAGGCGATGGCTACACCTTC. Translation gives CASSQDRNRGGDGYTF.

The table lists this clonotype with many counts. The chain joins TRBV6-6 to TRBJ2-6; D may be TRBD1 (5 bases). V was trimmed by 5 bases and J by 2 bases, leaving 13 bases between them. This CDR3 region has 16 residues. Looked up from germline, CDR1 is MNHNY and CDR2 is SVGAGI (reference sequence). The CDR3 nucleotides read TGTGCCAGCAGTCCCCCTCAGGGCCCTGGGGCCAACGTCCTGACTTTC. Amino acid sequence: CASSPPQGPGANVLTF.

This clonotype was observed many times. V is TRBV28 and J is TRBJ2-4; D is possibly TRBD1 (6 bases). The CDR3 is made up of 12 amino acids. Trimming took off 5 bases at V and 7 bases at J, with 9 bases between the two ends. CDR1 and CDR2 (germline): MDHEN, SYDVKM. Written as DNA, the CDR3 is TGTGCCAGCAGTCCCCAGGGGAACATTCAGTACTTC. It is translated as CASSPQGNIQYF.

CDR3 nucleotides: TGCGCCAGCAGTGATCGGGGGGGTAGCAATCAGCCCCAGCATTTT. It codes for CASSDRGGSNQPQHF. This chain links TRBV10-2 with TRBJ1-5; D perhaps matches TRBD1 (5 bases). Germline assignment: CDR1 WSHSY and CDR2 SAAADI. The CDR3 totals 15 residues. V lost 3 bases and J 0 bases, leaving 9 bases between the germline ends.

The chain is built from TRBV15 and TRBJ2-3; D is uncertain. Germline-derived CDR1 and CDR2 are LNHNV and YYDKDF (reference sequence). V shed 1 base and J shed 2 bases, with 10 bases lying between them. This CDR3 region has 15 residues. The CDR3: CATSRAGDNTDTQYF. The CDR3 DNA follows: TGTGCCACCAGCAGAGCAGGAGACAACACAGATACGCAGTATTTT.

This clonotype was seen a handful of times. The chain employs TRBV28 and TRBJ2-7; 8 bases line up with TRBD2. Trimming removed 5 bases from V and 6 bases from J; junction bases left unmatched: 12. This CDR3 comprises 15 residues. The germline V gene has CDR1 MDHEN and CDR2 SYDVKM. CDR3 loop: CASSTGGVGGAEQYF. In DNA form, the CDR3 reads TGTGCCAGCAGTACCGGGGGGGTGGGCGGCGCCGAGCAGTACTTC.

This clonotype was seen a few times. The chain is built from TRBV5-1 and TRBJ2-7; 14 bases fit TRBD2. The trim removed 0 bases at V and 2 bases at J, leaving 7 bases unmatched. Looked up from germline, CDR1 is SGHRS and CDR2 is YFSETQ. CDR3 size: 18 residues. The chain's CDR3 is CASSLGTSGGLVTYEQYF. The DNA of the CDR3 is TGCGCCAGCAGCTTGGGGACTAGCGGGGGGCTAGTAACCTACGAGCAGTACTTC. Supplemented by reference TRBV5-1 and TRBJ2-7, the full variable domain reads KAGVTQTPRYLIKTRGQQVTLSCSPISGHRSVSWYQQTPGQGLQFLFEYFSETQRNKGNFPGRFSGRQFSNSRSEMNVSTLELGDSALYLCASSLGTSGGLVTYEQYFGPGTRLTVT.

The CDR3 bases are TGCGCCAGCAGCCAAGACCCTGGACAGGGTTTGTTTGACGCTGGAAACACCATATATTTT. Protein sequence: CASSQDPGQGLFDAGNTIYF. This chain joins TRBV4-3 and TRBJ1-3; 8 bases match TRBD1. Per germline, CDR1 LGHNA and CDR2 YSLEER. The ends lost 0 bases at V and 2 bases at J; junction bases unmatched: 15. The CDR3 sequence is 20 residues long.